This T cell receptor (beta chain) was observed in a study of shared clonotypes between healthy human individuals. The CDR3 extends over 14 amino acids. Per germline, CDR1 MDHEN and CDR2 SYDVKM. V shed 6 bases, J shed 3 bases, and the junction held 3 bases outside the gene matches. CD45RO-negative, CCR7-selected cells formed the naive CD8 fraction, which excluded terminally differentiated effector memory CD45RA+ cells. The healthy adult donors were HIV-negative and reported no recent acute infections or vaccinations. With regard to this clone: Its specificity is unknown.

Study results and caveats: The donor pool, a small one, limited the genetic and exposure-history diversity represented.

Each subset's genomic DNA was shared equally among a number of immunoSEQ plates. Sequencing was performed with immunoSEQ multiplex PCR; in TCRdb, only in-frame clones are kept and a portion is missing. The data hold about 820,000 clones, with nearly 95% observed a single time. This TCR was recovered from a man aged 30 to 39 in good health. The rearrangement links TRBV28 to TRBJ2-2; 8 bases agree with TRBD1. Material: naive CD8+ T cells sorted from blood. The CDR3 loop reads CASRDRADTGELFF. In DNA form, the CDR3 reads TGTGCCAGCAGGGACAGGGCAGACACCGGGGAGCTGTTTTTT.